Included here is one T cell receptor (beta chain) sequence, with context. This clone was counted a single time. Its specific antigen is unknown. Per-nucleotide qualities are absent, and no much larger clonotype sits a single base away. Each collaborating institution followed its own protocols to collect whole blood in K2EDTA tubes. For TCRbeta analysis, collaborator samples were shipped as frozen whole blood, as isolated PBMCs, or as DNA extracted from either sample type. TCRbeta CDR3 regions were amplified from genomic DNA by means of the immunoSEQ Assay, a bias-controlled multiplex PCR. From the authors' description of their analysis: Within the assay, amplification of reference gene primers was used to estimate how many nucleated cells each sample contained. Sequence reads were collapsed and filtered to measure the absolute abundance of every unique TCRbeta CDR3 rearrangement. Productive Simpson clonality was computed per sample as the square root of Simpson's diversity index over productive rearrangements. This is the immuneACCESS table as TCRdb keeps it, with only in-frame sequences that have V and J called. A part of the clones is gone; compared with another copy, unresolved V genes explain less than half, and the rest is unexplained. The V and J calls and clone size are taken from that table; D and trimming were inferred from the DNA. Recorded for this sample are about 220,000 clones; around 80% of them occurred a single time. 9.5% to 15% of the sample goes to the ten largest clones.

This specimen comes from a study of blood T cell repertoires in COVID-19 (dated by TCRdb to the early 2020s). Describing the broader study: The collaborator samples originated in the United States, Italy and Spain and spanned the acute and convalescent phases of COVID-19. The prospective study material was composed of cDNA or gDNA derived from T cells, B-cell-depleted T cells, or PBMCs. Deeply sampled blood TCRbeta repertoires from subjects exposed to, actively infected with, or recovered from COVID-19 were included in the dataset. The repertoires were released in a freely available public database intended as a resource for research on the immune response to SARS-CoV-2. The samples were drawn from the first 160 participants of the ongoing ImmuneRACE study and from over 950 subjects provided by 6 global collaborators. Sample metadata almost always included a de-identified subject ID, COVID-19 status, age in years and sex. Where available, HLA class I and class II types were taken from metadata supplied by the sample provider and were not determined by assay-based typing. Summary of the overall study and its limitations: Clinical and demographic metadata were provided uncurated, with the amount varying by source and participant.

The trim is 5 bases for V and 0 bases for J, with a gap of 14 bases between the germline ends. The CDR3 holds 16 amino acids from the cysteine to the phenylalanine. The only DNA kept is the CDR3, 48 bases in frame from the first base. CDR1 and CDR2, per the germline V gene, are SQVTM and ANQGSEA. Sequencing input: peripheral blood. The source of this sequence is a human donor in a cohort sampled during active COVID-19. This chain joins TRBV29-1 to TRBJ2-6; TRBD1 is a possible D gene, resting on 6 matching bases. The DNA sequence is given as TGCAGCGTTAGCCGGGACACCGACTCTGGGGCCAACGTCCTGACTTTC. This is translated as CSVSRDTDSGANVLTF.